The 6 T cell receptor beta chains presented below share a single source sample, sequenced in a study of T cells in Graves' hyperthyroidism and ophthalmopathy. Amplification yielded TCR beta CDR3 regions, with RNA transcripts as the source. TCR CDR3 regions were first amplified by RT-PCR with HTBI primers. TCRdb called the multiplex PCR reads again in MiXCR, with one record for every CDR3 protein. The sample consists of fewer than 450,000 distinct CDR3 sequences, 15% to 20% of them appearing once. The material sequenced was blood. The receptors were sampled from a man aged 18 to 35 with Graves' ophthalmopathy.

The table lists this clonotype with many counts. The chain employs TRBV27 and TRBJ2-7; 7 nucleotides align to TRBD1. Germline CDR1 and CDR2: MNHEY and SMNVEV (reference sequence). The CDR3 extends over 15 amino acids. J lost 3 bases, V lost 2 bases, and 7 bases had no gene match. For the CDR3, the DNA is TGTGCCAGCAGTTTACAGTGGACAGGTTACTACGAGCAGTACTTC. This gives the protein CASSLQWTGYYEQYF.

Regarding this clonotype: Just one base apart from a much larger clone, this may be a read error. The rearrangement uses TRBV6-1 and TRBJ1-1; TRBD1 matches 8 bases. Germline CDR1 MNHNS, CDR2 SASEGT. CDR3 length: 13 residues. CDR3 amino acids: CASRQGQAWEALF. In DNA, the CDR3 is TGTGCCAGCAGACAGGGACAGGCCTGGGAGGCTCTCTTT.

The CDR3, as DNA: TGTGCCACCAGTGATTCACAGGGAACAGATACGCAGTATTTT. Residues: CATSDSQGTDTQYF. This rearrangement joins TRBV24-1 to TRBJ2-3; D perhaps matches TRBD1 (6 bases). V lost 2 bases to trimming and J lost 3 bases, with 8 bases between them. Germline CDR1 and CDR2: KGHDR and SFDVKD. The CDR3 is 14 residues long.

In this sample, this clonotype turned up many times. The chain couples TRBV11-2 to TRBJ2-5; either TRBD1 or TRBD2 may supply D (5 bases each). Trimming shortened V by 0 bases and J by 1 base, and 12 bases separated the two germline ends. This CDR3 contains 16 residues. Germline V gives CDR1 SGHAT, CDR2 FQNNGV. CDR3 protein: CASSLDMGGGQETQYF. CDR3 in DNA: TGTGCCAGCAGCTTAGACATGGGTGGGGGCCAAGAGACCCAGTACTTC.

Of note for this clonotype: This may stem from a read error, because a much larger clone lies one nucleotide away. CDR3 residues: CASKPSGGHQETQYF. The CDR3 DNA reads TGTGCCAGCAAGCCTAGCGGGGGGCATCAAGAGACCCAGTACTTC. The gene calls are TRBV2 and TRBJ2-5, with TRBD2 matching 11 bases. Per the germline V gene, CDR1 is SNHLY and CDR2 is FYNNEI. The CDR3 is 15 residues long. V trimming: 7 bases; J trimming: 2 bases; junction bases outside the gene matches: 6.

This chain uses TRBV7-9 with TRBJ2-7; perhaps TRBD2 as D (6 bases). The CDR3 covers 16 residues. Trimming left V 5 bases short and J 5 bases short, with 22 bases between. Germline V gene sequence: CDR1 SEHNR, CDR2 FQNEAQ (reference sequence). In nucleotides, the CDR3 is TGTGCCAGCAGCCCAAGAGGGACGGGAGTTATAGACGAGCAGTACTTC. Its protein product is CASSPRGTGVIDEQYF.